These T cell receptor beta chains were read from a single sample in a study of PD-1 blockade in mismatch repair-deficient tumors. Generated by immunoSEQ multiplex PCR, the TCRdb table keeps only in-frame clones and is missing some. The table records about 79,000 clones, roughly 80% of them present only once. Here the sequenced sample was peripheral blood, taken 44 weeks after starting pembrolizumab. The source of these receptors is an adult with mismatch repair-deficient cancer. Each CDR3 is given with its conserved first and last residue. The order of the fields is D gene, clone size, V gene, J gene, CDR3 DNA, CDR3 protein. The D gene is left open where the match is weak. Expanded clones are given a class, and other clones once, few, many or no size at all.

D: NA; size: few; V: TRBV7-8; J: TRBJ1-1; DNA: TGTGCCAGCAGCCCGCCCCTCAGGGACGAAGCTTTCTTT; CDR3: CASSPPLRDEAFF
D: NA; size: NA; V: TRBV5-8; J: TRBJ2-5; DNA: TGTGCCAGCAGCTTGGAAGAGACCCAGTACTTC; CDR3: CASSLEETQYF
D: NA; size: NA; V: TRBV7-2; J: TRBJ1-4; DNA: TGTGCCAGCAAACGTCAAGGGAGTGAAAAACTGTTTTTT; CDR3: CASKRQGSEKLFF
D: NA; size: NA; V: TRBV5-4; J: TRBJ2-3; DNA: TGTGCCAGCAGCTCTGACTCCCTGACCACCACAGATACGCAGTATTTT; CDR3: CASSSDSLTTTDTQYF
D: NA; size: NA; V: TRBV30; J: TRBJ2-2; DNA: TGTGCTTTCGACATTAACACCGGGGAGCTGTTTTTT; CDR3: CAFDINTGELFF
D: NA; size: NA; V: TRBV11-2; J: TRBJ2-1; DNA: TGTGCCAGCAGGAGGGTCGGGTCCTACAATGAGCAGTTCTTC; CDR3: CASRRVGSYNEQFF
D: NA; size: once; V: TRBV12-5; J: TRBJ2-3; DNA: TGTGCTAGTGGACCTCCGGGCCATGTGGCAGATACGCAGTATTTT; CDR3: CASGPPGHVADTQYF
D: NA; size: NA; V: TRBV5-1; J: TRBJ2-3; DNA: TGCGCCAGCCGGGACTCTGGGGGAGATACGCAGTATTTT; CDR3: CASRDSGGDTQYF
D: NA; size: NA; V: TRBV28; J: TRBJ2-3; DNA: TGTGCCAGCGAGGGGAGCACAGATACGCAGTATTTT; CDR3: CASEGSTDTQYF
D: TRBD2; size: NA; V: TRBV7-2; J: TRBJ2-1; DNA: TGTGCCAGCAGCGTTACTAGCGGGAGTTACCTATACAATGAGCAGTTCTTC; CDR3: CASSVTSGSYLYNEQFF
D: TRBD1; size: NA; V: TRBV19; J: TRBJ1-5; DNA: TGTGCCAGTAGGAACTTTGGGACAGGGGGCGATCAGCCCCAGCATTTT; CDR3: CASRNFGTGGDQPQHF
D: TRBD1; size: few; V: TRBV11-2; J: TRBJ2-1; DNA: TGTGCCAGCAGCCTGGACAGGGGCGATGAGCAGTTCTTC; CDR3: CASSLDRGDEQFF
D: NA; size: NA; V: TRBV6-6; J: TRBJ1-2; DNA: TGTGCCAGCGGAAACCGGAATGGGGGATATGGCTACACCTTC; CDR3: CASGNRNGGYGYTF
D: NA; size: NA; V: TRBV7-2; J: TRBJ1-5; DNA: TGTGCCAGCAGCTTAGTTCTAGGGGCAAGAGATCAGCCCCAGCATTTT; CDR3: CASSLVLGARDQPQHF
D: NA; size: NA; V: TRBV19; J: TRBJ1-2; DNA: TGTGCCACCCGCGGGGGGGCTACCTATGGCTACACCTTC; CDR3: CATRGGATYGYTF
D: NA; size: NA; V: TRBV6-5; J: TRBJ2-6; DNA: TGTGCCAGCAGTCCCAAAACCTCTGGGGCCAACGTCCTGACTTTC; CDR3: CASSPKTSGANVLTF
D: TRBD2; size: NA; V: TRBV30; J: TRBJ2-7; DNA: TGTGCCTGGACCCCCGGCGGGGGGACCTACGAGCAGTACTTC; CDR3: CAWTPGGGTYEQYF
D: NA; size: NA; V: TRBV19; J: TRBJ1-2; DNA: TGTGCCAGTACCACTGGCCAGGGTGGCCGCTATGGCTACACCTTC; CDR3: CASTTGQGGRYGYTF
D: NA; size: NA; V: TRBV11-3; J: TRBJ2-7; DNA: TGTGCCAGCAGCTTAGGAGTGGGCCCCTACTACGAGCAGTACTTC; CDR3: CASSLGVGPYYEQYF
D: NA; size: few; V: TRBV27; J: TRBJ1-1; DNA: TGTGCCAGCAGTTGGGGGGGTGGGACTGAAGCTTTCTTT; CDR3: CASSWGGGTEAFF
D: NA; size: NA; V: TRBV5-1; J: TRBJ2-2; DNA: TGCGCCAGCAGCTTTGGTACCCTGGGCACCGGGGAGCTGTTTTTT; CDR3: CASSFGTLGTGELFF
D: TRBD2; size: NA; V: TRBV9; J: TRBJ2-2; DNA: TGTGCCAGCAGCGTAGCGATTTCGGCGGGAGGGCCGCCCGGGGAGCTGTTTTTT; CDR3: CASSVAISAGGPPGELFF
D: NA; size: NA; V: TRBV19; J: TRBJ1-1; DNA: TGTGCCAGTAGTATCGGGAACACTGAAGCTTTCTTT; CDR3: CASSIGNTEAFF
D: NA; size: NA; V: TRBV9; J: TRBJ2-3; DNA: TGTGCCAGCAGCGGAGGCCTCTCCACAGATACGCAGTATTTT; CDR3: CASSGGLSTDTQYF
D: TRBD2; size: once; V: TRBV7-2; J: TRBJ2-7; DNA: TGTGCCAGCAGCCAAAATCTAGCGGGATCCTACGAGCAGTACTTC; CDR3: CASSQNLAGSYEQYF
D: NA; size: NA; V: TRBV15; J: TRBJ2-1; DNA: TGTGCCACCAGCAGAGACCCCCCCCGACCGCTCTCCCACAATGAGCAGTTCTTC; CDR3: CATSRDPPRPLSHNEQFF
D: NA; size: NA; V: TRBV5-4; J: TRBJ2-7; DNA: TGTGCCAGCAGCTTCCTAGGCCGCGAGCAGTACTTC; CDR3: CASSFLGREQYF
D: NA; size: NA; V: TRBV2; J: TRBJ2-1; DNA: TGTGCCAGCAGTGGGCGGACTGCTGGAGAGCAGTTCTTC; CDR3: CASSGRTAGEQFF
D: TRBD1; size: NA; V: TRBV20-1; J: TRBJ2-3; DNA: TGCAGTGCAGGGGGCTCGCAGTATTTT; CDR3: CSAGGSQYF
D: TRBD2; size: NA; V: TRBV7-2; J: TRBJ2-1; DNA: TGTGCCAGCAGCTCGACTAGCGGGTGGATCAATGAGCAGTTCTTC; CDR3: CASSSTSGWINEQFF
D: NA; size: few; V: TRBV4-2; J: TRBJ1-5; DNA: TGTGCCAGCAGCCATGAGGGCGTTCGACAGCCCCAGCATTTT; CDR3: CASSHEGVRQPQHF
D: TRBD1; size: NA; V: TRBV5-6; J: TRBJ1-2; DNA: TGTGCCAGCAGCTTGGGGACAGGGAAGAGTTATGGCTACACCTTC; CDR3: CASSLGTGKSYGYTF
D: TRBD1; size: NA; V: TRBV7-6; J: TRBJ1-2; DNA: TGTGCCAGCAGCGCGGACAGGGGCGGTCAGGGCTACACCTTC; CDR3: CASSADRGGQGYTF
D: NA; size: NA; V: TRBV18; J: TRBJ2-6; DNA: TGTGCCAGCTCATCCTTCTCTGGGGCCAACGTCCTGACTTTC; CDR3: CASSSFSGANVLTF
D: NA; size: NA; V: TRBV10-3; J: TRBJ1-5; DNA: TGTGCCATCAGTGGTGCGGGGGGTGAGCCCCAGCATTTT; CDR3: CAISGAGGEPQHF
D: NA; size: NA; V: TRBV14; J: TRBJ2-7; DNA: TGTGCCAGCAGCCAAGATCCAGTGGGAAAGGTCTACGAGCAGTACTTC; CDR3: CASSQDPVGKVYEQYF
D: NA; size: NA; V: TRBV15; J: TRBJ2-7; DNA: TGTGCCACCAGCAGTGAGACAGGGAGGGAGCAGTACTTC; CDR3: CATSSETGREQYF
D: NA; size: NA; V: TRBV29-1; J: TRBJ2-7; DNA: TGCAGCGTTCCAGGGGGGGCTTTCTACGAGCAGTACTTC; CDR3: CSVPGGAFYEQYF
D: NA; size: NA; V: TRBV19; J: TRBJ1-2; DNA: TGTGCCAGTAGTCCGCTTCCTTTAGGAATACATGGCTACACCTTC; CDR3: CASSPLPLGIHGYTF
D: TRBD1; size: NA; V: TRBV2; J: TRBJ2-7; DNA: TGTGCCAGCAGACGGACAGGATCTACCTACGAGCAGTACTTC; CDR3: CASRRTGSTYEQYF
D: NA; size: NA; V: TRBV5-6; J: TRBJ1-5; DNA: TGTGCCAGCAGCTTGGGTCGGTATAGTCAGCCCCAGCATTTT; CDR3: CASSLGRYSQPQHF
D: NA; size: NA; V: TRBV7-9; J: TRBJ2-5; DNA: TGTGCCAGCAGCTATGGGGGGTCGGCGGAGACCCAGTACTTC; CDR3: CASSYGGSAETQYF
D: NA; size: NA; V: TRBV27; J: TRBJ1-2; DNA: TGTGCCAGCAGTATCACAGCAGCTAACTATGGCTACACCTTC; CDR3: CASSITAANYGYTF
D: TRBD1; size: NA; V: TRBV19; J: TRBJ1-2; DNA: TGTGCCAGTCACCTAGGGGGGGGGACAGGGAGCCTCTATGGCTACACCTTC; CDR3: CASHLGGGTGSLYGYTF
D: NA; size: NA; V: TRBV11-3; J: TRBJ1-1; DNA: TGTGCCAGCAGCCCCCCTGCCCACGGCGGCATGAACACTGAAGCTTTCTTT; CDR3: CASSPPAHGGMNTEAFF
D: NA; size: NA; V: TRBV19; J: TRBJ2-6; DNA: TGTGCCAGTAGTATAGAGATCTCTGGGGCCAACGTCCTGACTTTC; CDR3: CASSIEISGANVLTF
D: NA; size: NA; V: TRBV27; J: TRBJ2-7; DNA: TGTGCCAGCAGCGGGCGGGAATTGGGCTCCGAGCAGTACTTC; CDR3: CASSGRELGSEQYF
D: TRBD1; size: NA; V: TRBV19; J: TRBJ2-7; DNA: TGTGCCAGTAGCCCGGGACAGGTCTCCTACGAGCAGTACTTC; CDR3: CASSPGQVSYEQYF
D: NA; size: NA; V: TRBV27; J: TRBJ2-1; DNA: TGTGCCAGCAGTTTAGTGGGGGCCGGCAATGAGCAGTTCTTC; CDR3: CASSLVGAGNEQFF
D: NA; size: NA; V: TRBV30; J: TRBJ2-1; DNA: TGTGCCTGGAGTAAGGACAGCCACAATGAGCAGTTCTTC; CDR3: CAWSKDSHNEQFF
D: NA; size: NA; V: TRBV9; J: TRBJ2-3; DNA: TGTGCCAGCAGCGCGCTAGTAAGGAGCACAGATACGCAGTATTTT; CDR3: CASSALVRSTDTQYF
D: NA; size: NA; V: TRBV2; J: TRBJ1-1; DNA: TGTGCTAGCAGTACAGGGAGGACTGAAGCTTTCTTT; CDR3: CASSTGRTEAFF